Included here is one TCR beta chain sequence, with context. As yet, its antigen is unknown. This record comes from a study of shared clonotypes between healthy human individuals. Study-level results: About 5% of naive CD4 clonotypes were shared across several donors. Large sequencing depth failed to make sorted-subset sequencing complete, rarefaction showed.

Germline V lookup: CDR1 MNHNS, CDR2 SASEGT. The CDR3 runs to 14 residues. V lost 1 base to trimming and J lost 1 base, with 8 bases between them. Every immunoSEQ plate was one replicate of a subset's evenly spread DNA. Profiled with immunoSEQ multiplex PCR; TCRdb holds only in-frame clones, not every one. The sample includes some 1,600,000 clones, around 98% seen only once; the top ten take about 0.45%. Subsets obtained from CD4+ cells comprised CD45RA+ naive and CD45RA-negative memory cells. This rearrangement joins TRBV6-1 to TRBJ2-7; D is ambiguous. The sequenced material came from naive CD4+ T cells sorted from blood. Subset here: CD45RA+ positively selected. This clonotype originated in a man aged 25 to 40 in good health. CDR3 sequence (DNA): TGTGCCAGCAGTGAAGGGGCGGCGTCCTACGAGCAGTACTTC. Amino acids: CASSEGAASYEQYF.